Following are 5 T cell receptor beta chains from one sample sequenced in a study of CD8+ T cells in alopecia areata. Indicated treatment: oral pan-JAK inhibitor, 5-10 mg twice daily. TCR sequencing used cDNA made by reverse transcription of extracted RNA. Using immunoSEQ multiplex PCR, the repertoire was profiled, and TCRdb retains in-frame clones only, with some absent. The sample lists over 70,000 clones; approximately 70% were seen once. Sequenced here: CD8+ T cells sorted from blood, sampled at week 24, from a patient treated with tofacitinib. These receptors originate from a human donor with alopecia areata.

This chain uses TRBV4-1 with TRBJ2-5; D not certain. Germline CDR1 is MGHRA and CDR2 is YSYEKL. The V end was cut by 0 bases, the J end by 2 bases, with 10 bases between. This CDR3 is built from 15 residues. CDR3 DNA: TGCGCCAGCAGCCAAGATGGTCGAGTGCAAGAGACCCAGTACTTC. It encodes CASSQDGRVQETQYF.

This clone was seen only a few times. This chain uses TRBV29-1 with TRBJ1-2; D not certain. There are 12 residues in the CDR3. Trimming left V 2 bases short and J 8 bases short, with 12 bases between. The germline gives CDR1 SQVTM, CDR2 ANQGSEA. The CDR3 spells CSVESSSRGYTF. In DNA form, the CDR3 reads TGCAGCGTTGAATCGAGTTCCAGGGGCTACACCTTC.

The chain joins TRBV5-1 to TRBJ2-3, with D hard to call. Germline V CDR1 and CDR2: SGHRS, YFSETQ. The CDR3 is 15 amino acids. With 0 bases removed from V and 0 bases from J, the gap between germline ends came to 8 bases. CDR3 coding DNA: TGCGCCAGCAGCTTGGGTGTGGCGAGCACAGATACGCAGTATTTT. Protein: CASSLGVASTDTQYF.

V and J are TRBV4-3 and TRBJ1-2; tentative D call: TRBD1 (6 bases). V lost 2 bases and J lost 3, with 22 bases in between. Germline V gene sequence: CDR1 LGHNA, CDR2 YSLEER. The CDR3 is made up of 18 amino acids. CDR3 protein: CASSQKAPLTGFDYGYTF. CDR3 coding DNA: TGCGCCAGCAGCCAAAAGGCCCCCCTAACAGGGTTCGACTATGGCTACACCTTC.

The chain uses TRBV14 and TRBJ1-2, with D unresolved. Between the trimmed V and J ends, which lost 4 bases and 3 bases, there was a span of 15 bases. CDR3 size: 15 residues. From germline, CDR1 is SGHDN and CDR2 FVKESK. For the CDR3, the DNA is TGTGCCAGCAGCCCAGTCTCGGGGTCGGACTATGGCTACACCTTC. This encodes CASSPVSGSDYGYTF. Supplemented by reference TRBV14 and TRBJ1-2, the full variable domain reads EAGVTQFPSHSVIEKGQTVTLRCDPISGHDNLYWYRRVMGKEIKFLLHFVKESKQDESGMPNNRFLAERTGGTYSTLKVQPAELEDSGVYFCASSPVSGSDYGYTFGSGTRLTVV.